This TCR beta chain comes out of a study of human T cells and chemical hapten exposure. Background on the study: Patients, chiefly female, had alopecia areata, totalis or universalis.

During construction of the library, unique molecular identifiers were attached to individual cDNA molecules for quantitative, reproducible TCR counting. Original processing methods: A per-sample median of about 96,000 TCRs was observed, with counts ranging from about 20,000 to 690,600. MiXCR, applied by TCRdb to the RACE reads, yields one record per CDR3 protein. The V and J calls reflect TCRdb's pipeline rather than the authors' work. The sample includes about 42,000 distinct CDR3 sequences, roughly 10% of them seen just once. The study's findings and limits: TCRs above 1 in 1000 frequency stayed constant with DPC sensitization.

In its sample, this clonotype was seen a few times. What it binds is not known. J lost 1 base, V lost 5 bases, and 10 bases had no gene match. CDR3 length: 16 residues. Germline-derived CDR1 and CDR2 are SGHTA and FQGNSA. Time point of the sample: patch test 2, 6 weeks after DPC sensitization. Specified treatment: therapeutic diphenylcyclopropenone sensitization with weekly scalp DPC. Total RNA was isolated from unfractionated whole blood. This clonotype was obtained from a woman under 40 with alopecia areata. Some clones in this sample may be carry-over from other donors' samples. This material consisted of whole blood, taken in connection with sensitization to the hapten diphenylcyclopropenone (DPC). This sequence joins TRBV7-2 and TRBJ1-1, with 7 bases matching TRBD1. CDR3 sequence (DNA): TGTGCCAGCAGCCCACCGACAGGGATGAAGAACACTGAAGCTTTCTTT. Protein product: CASSPPTGMKNTEAFF.